These T cell receptor beta chains were read from a single sample in a study of T cell repertoires in cytomegalovirus infection. TCRdb ran MiXCR on the reads and lists one entry per CDR3 protein. The sample records 600,000 to 800,000 distinct CDR3 sequences, around 24% being singletons. The specimen was CD8+ T cells from PBMCs. The receptor source for this set is a human donor in good health (CMV status not recorded). Some clones in this sample may be carry-over from other donors' samples. Both conserved end residues are part of each CDR3. The D gene is left open where the match is weak. A row's size may be missing; if present it is once, few, many or a size class.

clone_size: .
v_call: TRBV14
j_call: TRBJ2-2
d_call: TRBD2
cdr3_aa: CASSPTSGYTGELFF
cdr3_nt: TGTGCCAGCAGCCCGACTAGCGGATACACCGGGGAGCTGTTTTTT

clone_size: many
v_call: TRBV7-6
j_call: TRBJ2-7
d_call: .
cdr3_aa: CASSPRDFYEQYF
cdr3_nt: TGTGCCAGCAGCCCCCGGGACTTTTACGAGCAGTACTTC

clone_size: .
v_call: TRBV6-2/TRBV6-3
j_call: TRBJ2-1
d_call: .
cdr3_aa: CASSYNLLGDEQFF
cdr3_nt: TGTGCCAGCAGTTACAATCTCCTCGGCGATGAGCAGTTCTTC

clone_size: .
v_call: TRBV20-1
j_call: TRBJ1-2
d_call: .
cdr3_aa: CSARDPRQAPGVNGYTF
cdr3_nt: TGCAGTGCTAGAGATCCGCGACAGGCCCCCGGGGTGAATGGCTACACCTTC

clone_size: .
v_call: TRBV6-1
j_call: TRBJ2-2
d_call: .
cdr3_aa: CASSSSGTPNTGELFF
cdr3_nt: TGTGCCAGCAGTTCGTCCGGGACCCCGAACACCGGGGAGCTGTTTTTT

clone_size: .
v_call: TRBV19
j_call: TRBJ1-1
d_call: TRBD1
cdr3_aa: CASRRDRGAMNTEAFF
cdr3_nt: TGTGCCAGTAGACGGGACAGGGGGGCAATGAACACTGAAGCTTTCTTT

clone_size: .
v_call: TRBV7-3
j_call: TRBJ1-5
d_call: TRBD1
cdr3_aa: CASSKIGTDYSNQPQHF
cdr3_nt: TGTGCCAGCAGCAAAATCGGGACAGATTATAGCAATCAGCCCCAGCATTTT

clone_size: .
v_call: TRBV7-9
j_call: TRBJ2-7
d_call: TRBD1
cdr3_aa: CVSSTTGTENSYEQYF
cdr3_nt: TGTGTCAGCAGTACTACAGGGACAGAAAACTCCTACGAGCAGTACTTC

clone_size: few
v_call: TRBV20-1
j_call: TRBJ2-3
d_call: .
cdr3_aa: CSALPPGTDTQYF
cdr3_nt: TGCAGTGCTCTTCCGCCGGGGACAGATACGCAGTATTTT

clone_size: few
v_call: TRBV10-3
j_call: TRBJ2-7
d_call: .
cdr3_aa: CAIGSSPYEQYF
cdr3_nt: TGTGCCATCGGGAGCAGCCCCTACGAGCAGTACTTC

clone_size: few
v_call: TRBV19
j_call: TRBJ2-7
d_call: TRBD1
cdr3_aa: CASSISLDRAEQYF
cdr3_nt: TGTGCCAGTAGTATATCCTTGGACAGGGCCGAGCAGTACTTC

clone_size: many
v_call: TRBV7-6
j_call: TRBJ1-5
d_call: .
cdr3_aa: CASSLDRAADQPQHF
cdr3_nt: TGTGCCAGCAGCTTAGATCGTGCAGCCGATCAGCCCCAGCATTTT

clone_size: many
v_call: TRBV12-3/TRBV12-4
j_call: TRBJ2-3
d_call: TRBD2
cdr3_aa: CASKGTSGEMARADTQYF
cdr3_nt: TGTGCCAGCAAGGGGACTAGCGGGGAGATGGCGCGCGCAGATACGCAGTATTTT

clone_size: many
v_call: TRBV7-7
j_call: TRBJ1-1
d_call: .
cdr3_aa: CASSRTRDEMNTEAFF
cdr3_nt: TGTGCTAGCAGCCGAACAAGGGATGAGATGAACACTGAAGCTTTCTTT

clone_size: few
v_call: TRBV15
j_call: TRBJ1-5
d_call: .
cdr3_aa: CATSRDYRANQPQHF
cdr3_nt: TGTGCCACCAGCAGAGATTACCGGGCTAATCAGCCCCAGCATTTT

clone_size: many
v_call: TRBV7-2
j_call: TRBJ2-2
d_call: .
cdr3_aa: CASSPRANIGELFF
cdr3_nt: TGTGCCAGCAGCCCCCGGGCCAATATCGGGGAGCTGTTTTTT

clone_size: many
v_call: TRBV7-2
j_call: TRBJ2-5
d_call: .
cdr3_aa: CASSLYPPGGGEETQYF
cdr3_nt: TGTGCCAGCAGCTTATACCCACCCGGGGGCGGGGAAGAGACCCAGTACTTC

clone_size: many
v_call: TRBV28
j_call: TRBJ1-6
d_call: TRBD1
cdr3_aa: CASLGGRGPDSPLHF
cdr3_nt: TGTGCCAGCCTGGGGGGCAGGGGGCCTGATTCACCCCTCCACTTT

clone_size: .
v_call: TRBV10-2
j_call: TRBJ2-7
d_call: .
cdr3_aa: CASSDGSLTYEQYF
cdr3_nt: TGCGCCAGCAGTGATGGCTCACTTACCTACGAGCAGTACTTC

clone_size: few
v_call: TRBV5-6
j_call: TRBJ2-4
d_call: TRBD1
cdr3_aa: CASSSGGTRNIQYF
cdr3_nt: TGTGCCAGCAGCTCAGGGGGAACTAGGAACATTCAGTACTTC

clone_size: few
v_call: TRBV28
j_call: TRBJ2-5
d_call: TRBD1
cdr3_aa: CASTWQGALRTQYF
cdr3_nt: TGTGCCAGCACGTGGCAGGGGGCGTTGAGGACCCAGTACTTC

clone_size: .
v_call: TRBV6-2/TRBV6-3
j_call: TRBJ1-5
d_call: TRBD1
cdr3_aa: CASTIVQGAGQPQHF
cdr3_nt: TGTGCCAGCACCATCGTACAGGGGGCGGGTCAGCCCCAGCATTTT

clone_size: many
v_call: TRBV7-2
j_call: TRBJ2-5
d_call: TRBD2
cdr3_aa: CASSPGLVKTQYF
cdr3_nt: TGTGCCAGCAGCCCGGGACTAGTGAAGACCCAGTACTTC

clone_size: .
v_call: TRBV2
j_call: TRBJ2-1
d_call: .
cdr3_aa: CASIPRGLDEQFF
cdr3_nt: TGTGCCAGCATCCCCAGGGGCCTTGATGAGCAGTTCTTC

clone_size: few
v_call: TRBV2
j_call: TRBJ2-3
d_call: TRBD1
cdr3_aa: CASSEVGQGASTDTQYF
cdr3_nt: TGTGCCAGCAGTGAGGTGGGACAGGGGGCAAGCACAGATACGCAGTATTTT

clone_size: .
v_call: TRBV6-6
j_call: TRBJ2-3
d_call: TRBD2
cdr3_aa: CASSYFPGTSGGASTDTQYF
cdr3_nt: TGTGCCAGCAGTTACTTCCCCGGGACTAGCGGGGGGGCCTCTACAGATACGCAGTATTTT

clone_size: many
v_call: TRBV5-1
j_call: TRBJ2-1
d_call: .
cdr3_aa: CASSLSGTGYNEQFF
cdr3_nt: TGCGCCAGCAGCTTGTCAGGAACCGGGTACAATGAGCAGTTCTTC

clone_size: few
v_call: TRBV3-1
j_call: TRBJ2-4
d_call: .
cdr3_aa: CASSPGAGDDIQYF
cdr3_nt: TGTGCCAGCAGCCCGGGGGCGGGGGATGACATTCAGTACTTC

clone_size: .
v_call: TRBV9
j_call: TRBJ2-2
d_call: .
cdr3_aa: CASSRWGGSTGELFF
cdr3_nt: TGTGCCAGCAGCCGGTGGGGAGGCTCCACCGGGGAGCTGTTTTTT

clone_size: few
v_call: TRBV7-9
j_call: TRBJ1-1
d_call: .
cdr3_aa: CASSHSSLNTEAFF
cdr3_nt: TGTGCCAGCAGCCACAGCTCCCTGAACACTGAAGCTTTCTTT

clone_size: .
v_call: TRBV28
j_call: TRBJ2-3
d_call: .
cdr3_aa: CASSLPPHEAQYF
cdr3_nt: TGTGCCAGCAGTCTCCCCCCCCATGAGGCGCAGTATTTT

clone_size: many
v_call: TRBV10-3
j_call: TRBJ2-2
d_call: .
cdr3_aa: CAISLNTGELFF
cdr3_nt: TGTGCCATCAGTCTGAACACCGGGGAGCTGTTTTTT

clone_size: many
v_call: TRBV4-3
j_call: TRBJ1-1
d_call: .
cdr3_aa: CASSQWTEYTEAFF
cdr3_nt: TGCGCCAGCAGCCAATGGACGGAGTACACTGAAGCTTTCTTT

clone_size: .
v_call: TRBV7-3
j_call: TRBJ1-1
d_call: TRBD1
cdr3_aa: CASSFGPGGTEAFF
cdr3_nt: TGTGCCAGCAGCTTTGGTCCAGGGGGGACTGAAGCTTTCTTT

clone_size: .
v_call: TRBV2
j_call: TRBJ2-5
d_call: .
cdr3_aa: CASSDSGRGMETQYF
cdr3_nt: TGTGCCAGCAGTGACTCAGGCCGGGGCATGGAGACCCAGTACTTC

clone_size: .
v_call: TRBV20-1
j_call: TRBJ2-2
d_call: TRBD1
cdr3_aa: CSARDLMTGYTGELFF
cdr3_nt: TGCAGTGCTAGAGATCTTATGACAGGGTACACCGGGGAGCTGTTTTTT

clone_size: .
v_call: TRBV29-1
j_call: TRBJ2-7
d_call: .
cdr3_aa: CSVGPEIYEQYF
cdr3_nt: TGCAGCGTTGGTCCCGAAATCTACGAGCAGTACTTC

clone_size: few
v_call: TRBV19
j_call: TRBJ2-7
d_call: TRBD1
cdr3_aa: CASGAPTGGYEQYF
cdr3_nt: TGTGCCAGTGGGGCCCCGACAGGGGGCTACGAGCAGTACTTC

clone_size: .
v_call: TRBV2
j_call: TRBJ2-3
d_call: .
cdr3_aa: CANFREVPDTQYF
cdr3_nt: TGTGCCAACTTCAGGGAGGTCCCAGATACGCAGTATTTT

clone_size: few
v_call: TRBV12-3/TRBV12-4
j_call: TRBJ2-2
d_call: .
cdr3_aa: CASRAGNWDTGELFF
cdr3_nt: TGTGCCAGCAGGGCAGGGAATTGGGACACCGGGGAGCTGTTTTTT